This TCR beta chain was sequenced during a study of control samples from healthy donors and cancer patients. TCRdb keeps only in-frame clones here, not all; method: immunoSEQ multiplex PCR. Counted here are about 26,000 clones, about 82% occurring once; the ten biggest clones make up 6.5% to 7%. V was shortened by 2 bases and J by 6 bases, with 10 bases between the two germline ends. This CDR3 region has 13 residues. The chain couples TRBV12-3 or TRBV12-4 to TRBJ1-2; D perhaps matches TRBD1 (6 bases). Sequences were obtained from PBMCs. This TCR was recovered from a woman aged 55-69 years with head and neck cancer. This CDR3 is CASSLSGHNGYTF. The CDR3 DNA reads as TGTGCCAGCAGTTTATCGGGACATAATGGCTACACCTTC.